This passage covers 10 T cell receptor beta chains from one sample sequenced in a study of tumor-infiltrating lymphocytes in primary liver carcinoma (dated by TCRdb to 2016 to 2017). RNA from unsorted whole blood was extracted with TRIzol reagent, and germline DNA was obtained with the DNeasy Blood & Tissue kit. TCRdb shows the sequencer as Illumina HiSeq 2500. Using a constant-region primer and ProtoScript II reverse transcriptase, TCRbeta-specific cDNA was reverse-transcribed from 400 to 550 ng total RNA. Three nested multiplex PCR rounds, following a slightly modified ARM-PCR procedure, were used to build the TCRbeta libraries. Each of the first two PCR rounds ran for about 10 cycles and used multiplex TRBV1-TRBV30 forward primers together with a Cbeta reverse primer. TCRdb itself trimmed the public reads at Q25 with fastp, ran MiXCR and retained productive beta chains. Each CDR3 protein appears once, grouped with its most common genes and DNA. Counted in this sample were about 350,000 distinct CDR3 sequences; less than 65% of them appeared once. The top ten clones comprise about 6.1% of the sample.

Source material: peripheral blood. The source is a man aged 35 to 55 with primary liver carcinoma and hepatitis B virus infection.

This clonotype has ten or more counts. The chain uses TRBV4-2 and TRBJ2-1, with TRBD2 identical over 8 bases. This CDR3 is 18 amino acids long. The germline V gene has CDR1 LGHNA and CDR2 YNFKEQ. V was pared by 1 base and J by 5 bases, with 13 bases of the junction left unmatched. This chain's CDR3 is CASSQARVMTSEDNEQFF. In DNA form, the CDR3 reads TGTGCCAGCAGCCAAGCGCGGGTGATGACTAGCGAGGACAATGAGCAGTTCTTC.

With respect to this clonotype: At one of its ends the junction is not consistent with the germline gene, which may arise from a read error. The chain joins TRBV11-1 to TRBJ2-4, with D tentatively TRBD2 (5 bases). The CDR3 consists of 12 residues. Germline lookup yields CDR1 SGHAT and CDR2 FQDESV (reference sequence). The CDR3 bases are TGTGCCAGCAGCTCTTTGGCGGGCATTCTGTATTTC. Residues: CASSSLAGILYF. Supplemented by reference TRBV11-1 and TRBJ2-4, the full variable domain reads EAEVAQSPRYKITEKSQAVAFWCDPISGHATLYWYRQILGQGPELLVQFQDESVVDDSQLPKDRFSAERLKGVDSTLKIQPAELGDSAMYLCASSSLAGILYFGAGTRLSVL.

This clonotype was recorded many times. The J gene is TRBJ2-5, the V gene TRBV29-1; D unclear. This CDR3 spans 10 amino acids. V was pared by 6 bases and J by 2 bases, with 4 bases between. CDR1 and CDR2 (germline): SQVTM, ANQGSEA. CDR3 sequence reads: CSVDQETQYF. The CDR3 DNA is TGCAGCGTAGATCAAGAGACCCAGTACTTC.

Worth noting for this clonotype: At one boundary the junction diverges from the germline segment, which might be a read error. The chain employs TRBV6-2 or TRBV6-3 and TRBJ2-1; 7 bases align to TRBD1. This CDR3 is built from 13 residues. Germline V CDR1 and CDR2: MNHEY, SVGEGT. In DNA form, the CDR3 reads TGTGACAGCCGTACGACAGGGTACAATGAGCAGTTCTTC. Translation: CDSRTTGYNEQFF.

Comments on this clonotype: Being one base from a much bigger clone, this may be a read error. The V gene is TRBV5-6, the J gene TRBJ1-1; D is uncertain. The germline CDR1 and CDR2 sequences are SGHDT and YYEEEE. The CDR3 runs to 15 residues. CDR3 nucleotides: TGTGTCAGCAGCTTGGTGGGCTTTTTGAACACTGAAGCTTTCTTT. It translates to CVSSLVGFLNTEAFF.

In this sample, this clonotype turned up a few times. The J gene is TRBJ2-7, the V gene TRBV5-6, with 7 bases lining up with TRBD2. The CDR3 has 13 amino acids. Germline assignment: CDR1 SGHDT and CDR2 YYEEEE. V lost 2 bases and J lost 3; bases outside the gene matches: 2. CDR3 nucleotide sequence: TGTGCCAGCAGCTTCGCTAGCGGCTACGAGCAGTACTTC. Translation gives CASSFASGYEQYF.

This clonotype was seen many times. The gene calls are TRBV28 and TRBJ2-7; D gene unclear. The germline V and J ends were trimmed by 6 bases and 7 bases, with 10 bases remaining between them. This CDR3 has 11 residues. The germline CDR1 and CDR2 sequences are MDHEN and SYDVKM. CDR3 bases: TGTGCCAGCAGCTTAAGAGGAGAGCAGTACTTC. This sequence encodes CASSLRGEQYF.

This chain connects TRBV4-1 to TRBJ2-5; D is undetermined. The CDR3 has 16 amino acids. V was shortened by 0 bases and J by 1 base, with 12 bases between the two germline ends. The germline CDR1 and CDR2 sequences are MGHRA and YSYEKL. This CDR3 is CASSQDTNLIQETQYF. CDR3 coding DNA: TGCGCCAGCAGCCAAGATACGAATTTGATCCAAGAGACCCAGTACTTC.

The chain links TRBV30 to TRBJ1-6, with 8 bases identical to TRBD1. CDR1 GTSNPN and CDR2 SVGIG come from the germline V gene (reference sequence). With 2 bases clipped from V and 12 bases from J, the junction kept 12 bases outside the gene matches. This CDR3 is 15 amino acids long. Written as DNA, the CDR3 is TGTGCCTGGAGTCCGCGGACAGGGAAAGCTTTACCCCTCCACTTT. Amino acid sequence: CAWSPRTGKALPLHF. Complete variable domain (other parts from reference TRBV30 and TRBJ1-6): SQTIHQWPATLVQPVGSPLSLECTVEGTSNPNLYWYRQAAGRGLQLLFYSVGIGQISSEVPQNLSASRPQDRQFILSSKKLLLSDSGFYLCAWSPRTGKALPLHFGNGTRLTVT.

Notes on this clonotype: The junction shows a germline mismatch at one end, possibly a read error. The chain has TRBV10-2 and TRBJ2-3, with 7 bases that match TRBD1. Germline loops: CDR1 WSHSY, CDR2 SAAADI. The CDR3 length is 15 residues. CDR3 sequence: CARRGTGNRTDTQYF. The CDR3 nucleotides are TGCGCCCGCAGGGGGACGGGTAATCGCACAGATACGCAGTATTTT.